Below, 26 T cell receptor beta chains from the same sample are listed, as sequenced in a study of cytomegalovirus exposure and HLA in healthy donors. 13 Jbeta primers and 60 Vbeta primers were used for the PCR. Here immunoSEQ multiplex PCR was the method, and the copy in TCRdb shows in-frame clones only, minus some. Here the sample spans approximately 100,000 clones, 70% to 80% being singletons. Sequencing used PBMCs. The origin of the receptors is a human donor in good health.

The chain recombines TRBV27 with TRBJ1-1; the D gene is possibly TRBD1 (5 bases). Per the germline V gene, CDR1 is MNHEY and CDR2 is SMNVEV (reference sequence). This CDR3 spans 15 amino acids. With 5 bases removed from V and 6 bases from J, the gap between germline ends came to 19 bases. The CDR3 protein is CASSITTGIFAEAFF. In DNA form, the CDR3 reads TGTGCCAGCAGTATTACTACAGGTATCTTCGCTGAAGCTTTCTTT.

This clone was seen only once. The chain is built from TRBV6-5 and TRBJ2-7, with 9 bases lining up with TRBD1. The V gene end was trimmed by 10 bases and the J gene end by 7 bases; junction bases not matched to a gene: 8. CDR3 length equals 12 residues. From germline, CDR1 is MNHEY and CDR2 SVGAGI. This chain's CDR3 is CATYRGQGEQYF. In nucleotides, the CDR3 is TGTGCCACCTACAGGGGGCAGGGGGAGCAGTACTTC.

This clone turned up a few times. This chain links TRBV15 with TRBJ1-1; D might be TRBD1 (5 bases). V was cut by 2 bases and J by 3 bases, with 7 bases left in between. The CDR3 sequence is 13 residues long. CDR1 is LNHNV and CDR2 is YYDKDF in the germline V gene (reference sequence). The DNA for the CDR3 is TGTGCCACCAGCAGACAGGGCGACACTGAAGCTTTCTTT. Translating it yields CATSRQGDTEAFF. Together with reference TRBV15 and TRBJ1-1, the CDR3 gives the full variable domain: DAMVIQNPRYQVTQFGKPVTLSCSQTLNHNVMYWYQQKSSQAPKLLFHYYDKDFNNEADTPDNFQSRRPNTSFCFLDIRSPGLGDTAMYLCATSRQGDTEAFFGQGTRLTVV.

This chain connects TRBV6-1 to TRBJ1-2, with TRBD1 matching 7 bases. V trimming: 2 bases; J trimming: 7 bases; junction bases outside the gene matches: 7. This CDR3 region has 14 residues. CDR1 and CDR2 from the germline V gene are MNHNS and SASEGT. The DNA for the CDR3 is TGTGCCAGCAGTGAACACAGGGGAGGAGGTGGCTACACCTTC. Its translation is CASSEHRGGGGYTF.

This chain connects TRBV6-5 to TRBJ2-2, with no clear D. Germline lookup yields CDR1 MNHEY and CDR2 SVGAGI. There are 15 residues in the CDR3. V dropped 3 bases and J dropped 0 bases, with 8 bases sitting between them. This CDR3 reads CASSYDSSNTGELFF. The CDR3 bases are TGTGCCAGCAGTTATGACTCCTCGAACACCGGGGAGCTGTTTTTT.

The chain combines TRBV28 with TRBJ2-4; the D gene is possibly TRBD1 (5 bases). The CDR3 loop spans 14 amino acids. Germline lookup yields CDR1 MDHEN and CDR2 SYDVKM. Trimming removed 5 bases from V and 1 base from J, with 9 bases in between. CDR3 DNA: TGTGCCAGCAGTGAGACAGCCGCCAAAAACATTCAGTACTTC. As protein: CASSETAAKNIQYF.

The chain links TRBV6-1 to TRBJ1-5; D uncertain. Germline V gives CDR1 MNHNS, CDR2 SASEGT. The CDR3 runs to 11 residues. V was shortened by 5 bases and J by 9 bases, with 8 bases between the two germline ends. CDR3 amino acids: CASSRDGPQHF. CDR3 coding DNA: TGTGCCAGCAGTAGAGATGGGCCCCAGCATTTT.

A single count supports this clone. CDR3 nucleotides: TGCGCCAGCAGTGGGCGGGTAGGCAATGAGCAGTTCTTC. It yields the protein CASSGRVGNEQFF. V and J are TRBV10-2 and TRBJ2-1; D possibly corresponds to TRBD2 (5 bases). CDR1 is WSHSY and CDR2 is SAAADI in the germline V gene. The ends were cut back, 4 bases at V and 6 bases at J, with 10 bases in the middle. The CDR3 contains 13 residues.

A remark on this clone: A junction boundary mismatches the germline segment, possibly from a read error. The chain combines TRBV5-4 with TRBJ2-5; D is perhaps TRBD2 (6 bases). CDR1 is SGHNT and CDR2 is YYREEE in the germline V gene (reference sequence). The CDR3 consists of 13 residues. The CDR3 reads CASRLGLQETQYF. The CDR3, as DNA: TGTGCCAGCAGGTTGGGACTCCAAGAGACCCAGTACTTC.

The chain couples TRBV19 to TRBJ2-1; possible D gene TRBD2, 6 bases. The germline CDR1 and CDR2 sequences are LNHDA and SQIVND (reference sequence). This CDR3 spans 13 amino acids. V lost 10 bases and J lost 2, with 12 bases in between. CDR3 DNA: TGTGCCACCCGGGACTTCGCCTACAATGAGCAGTTCTTC. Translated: CATRDFAYNEQFF.

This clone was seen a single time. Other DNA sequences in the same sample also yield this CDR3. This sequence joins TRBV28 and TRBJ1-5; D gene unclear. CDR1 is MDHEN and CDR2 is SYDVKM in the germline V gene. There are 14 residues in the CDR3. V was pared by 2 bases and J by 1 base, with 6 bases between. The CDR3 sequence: CASSLPGSNQPQHF. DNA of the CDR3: TGTGCCAGCAGTTTACCAGGAAGCAATCAGCCCCAGCATTTT.

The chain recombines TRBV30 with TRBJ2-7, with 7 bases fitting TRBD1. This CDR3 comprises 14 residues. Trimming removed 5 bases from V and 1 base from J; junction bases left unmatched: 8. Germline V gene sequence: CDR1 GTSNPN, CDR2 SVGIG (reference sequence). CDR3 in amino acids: CAWERTGSSYEQYF. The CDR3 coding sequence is TGTGCCTGGGAGAGGACAGGTTCATCCTACGAGCAGTACTTC.

CDR3 coding DNA: TGTGCCAGTAAGGGGGCAGGTGACTACAATGAGCAGTTCTTC. Its protein product is CASKGAGDYNEQFF. V is TRBV19 and J is TRBJ2-1; 7 bases fit TRBD1. The CDR3 has 14 residues. CDR1 is LNHDA and CDR2 is SQIVND in the germline V gene (reference sequence). After removal of 7 bases from V and 3 bases from J, the junction contained 6 bases not matched to a gene. Filled out from reference TRBV19 and TRBJ2-1, the complete variable domain reads DGGITQSPKYLFRKEGQNVTLSCEQNLNHDAMYWYRQDPGQGLRLIYYSQIVNDFQKGDIAEGYSVSREKKESFPLTVTSAQKNPTAFYLCASKGAGDYNEQFFGPGTRLTVL.

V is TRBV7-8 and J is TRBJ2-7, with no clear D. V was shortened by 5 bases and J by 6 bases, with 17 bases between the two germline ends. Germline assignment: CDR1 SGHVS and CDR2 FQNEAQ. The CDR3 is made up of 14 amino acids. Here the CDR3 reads CASSLPLSGGEQYF. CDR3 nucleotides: TGTGCCAGCAGCCTTCCGTTGTCGGGTGGCGAGCAGTACTTC. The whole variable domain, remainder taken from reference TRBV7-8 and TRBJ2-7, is GAGVSQSPRYKVAKRGQDVALRCDPISGHVSLFWYQQALGQGPEFLTYFQNEAQLDKSGLPSDRFFAERPEGSVSTLKIQRTQQEDSAVYLCASSLPLSGGEQYFGPGTRLTVT.

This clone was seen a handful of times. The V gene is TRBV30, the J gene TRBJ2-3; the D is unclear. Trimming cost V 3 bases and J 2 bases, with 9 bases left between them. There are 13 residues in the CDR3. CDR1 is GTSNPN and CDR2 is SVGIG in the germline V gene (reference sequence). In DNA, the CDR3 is TGTGCCTGGAGCGGGTCGGCCACAGATACGCAGTATTTT. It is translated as CAWSGSATDTQYF.

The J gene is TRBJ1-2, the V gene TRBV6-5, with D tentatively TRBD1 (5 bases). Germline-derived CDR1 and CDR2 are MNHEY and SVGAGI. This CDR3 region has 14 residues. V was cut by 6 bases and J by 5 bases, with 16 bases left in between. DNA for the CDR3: TGTGCCAGCAGACTTGGGGTGGGGACTTATGGCTACACCTTC. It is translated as CASRLGVGTYGYTF.

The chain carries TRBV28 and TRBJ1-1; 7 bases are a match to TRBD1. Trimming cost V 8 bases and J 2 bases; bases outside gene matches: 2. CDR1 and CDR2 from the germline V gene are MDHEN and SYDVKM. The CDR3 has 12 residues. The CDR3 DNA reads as TGTGCCAGCGGGACAGCCAACACTGAAGCTTTCTTT. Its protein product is CASGTANTEAFF.

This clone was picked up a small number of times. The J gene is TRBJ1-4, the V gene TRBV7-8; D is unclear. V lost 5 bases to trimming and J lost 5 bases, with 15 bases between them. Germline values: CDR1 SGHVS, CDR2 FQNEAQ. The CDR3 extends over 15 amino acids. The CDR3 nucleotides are TGTGCCAGCAGCCCCAACAGAGGGCGGAATGAAAAACTGTTTTTT. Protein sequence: CASSPNRGRNEKLFF.

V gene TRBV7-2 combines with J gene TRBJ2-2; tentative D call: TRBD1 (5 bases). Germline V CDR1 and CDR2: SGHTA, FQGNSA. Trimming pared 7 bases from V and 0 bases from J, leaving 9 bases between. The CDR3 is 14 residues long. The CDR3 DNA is TGTGCCAGCAAGGACACCGCGAACACCGGGGAGCTGTTTTTT. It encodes CASKDTANTGELFF. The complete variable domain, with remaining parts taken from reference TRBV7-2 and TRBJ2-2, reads GAGVSQSPSNKVTEKGKDVELRCDPISGHTALYWYRQSLGQGLEFLIYFQGNSAPDKSGLPSDRFSAERTGGSVSTLTIQRTQQEDSAVYLCASKDTANTGELFFGEGSRLTVL.

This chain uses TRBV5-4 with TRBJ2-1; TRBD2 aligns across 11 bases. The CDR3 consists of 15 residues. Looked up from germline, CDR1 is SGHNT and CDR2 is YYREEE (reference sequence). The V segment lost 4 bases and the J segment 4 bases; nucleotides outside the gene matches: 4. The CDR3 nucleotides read TGTGCCAGCAGCACCGGGACTAGCGGATACAATGAGCAGTTCTTC. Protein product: CASSTGTSGYNEQFF. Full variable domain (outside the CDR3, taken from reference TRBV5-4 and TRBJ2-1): ETGVTQSPTHLIKTRGQQVTLRCSSQSGHNTVSWYQQALGQGPQFIFQYYREEENGRGNFPPRFSGLQFPNYSSELNVNALELDDSALYLCASSTGTSGYNEQFFGPGTRLTVL.

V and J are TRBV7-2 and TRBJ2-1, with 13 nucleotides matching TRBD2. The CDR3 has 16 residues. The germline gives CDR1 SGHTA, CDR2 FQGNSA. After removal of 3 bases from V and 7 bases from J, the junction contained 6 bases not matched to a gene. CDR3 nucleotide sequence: TGTGCCAGCAGCTTCGCACTAGCGGGGGGGCGGAATGAGCAGTTCTTC. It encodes CASSFALAGGRNEQFF.

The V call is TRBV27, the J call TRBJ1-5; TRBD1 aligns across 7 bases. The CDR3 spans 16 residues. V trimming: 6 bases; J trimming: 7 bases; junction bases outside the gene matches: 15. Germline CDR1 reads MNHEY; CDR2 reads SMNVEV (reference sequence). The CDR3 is CASSANAQGVNQPQHF. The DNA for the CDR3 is TGTGCCAGCAGCGCAAACGCTCAGGGGGTGAACCAGCCCCAGCATTTT.

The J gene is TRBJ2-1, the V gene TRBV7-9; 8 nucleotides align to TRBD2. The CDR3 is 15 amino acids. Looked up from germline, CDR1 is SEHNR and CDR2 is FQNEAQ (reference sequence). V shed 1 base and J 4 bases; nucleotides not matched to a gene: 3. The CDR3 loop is CASSLGLATYNEQFF. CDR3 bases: TGTGCCAGCAGCTTAGGACTAGCGACATACAATGAGCAGTTCTTC.

The CDR3 DNA sequence: TGTGCCAGCAGCCAAGATCTAGCGGGGGGAAACAATGAGCAGTTCTTC. Protein product: CASSQDLAGGNNEQFF. The genes are TRBV4-2 and TRBJ2-1; 11 bases match TRBD2. The CDR3 contains 16 residues. V shed 0 bases, J shed 5 bases, and the junction held 3 bases outside the gene matches. Germline loops: CDR1 LGHNA, CDR2 YNFKEQ.

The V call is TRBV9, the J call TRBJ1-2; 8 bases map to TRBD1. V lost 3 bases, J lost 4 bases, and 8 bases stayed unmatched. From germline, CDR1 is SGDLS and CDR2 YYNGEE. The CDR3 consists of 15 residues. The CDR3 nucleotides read TGTGCCAGCAGCGCAGGACAGGGTGGAGGCTATGGCTACACCTTC. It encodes CASSAGQGGGYGYTF.

The CDR3 region is CASSLDGTVGNTEAFF. CDR3 nucleotide sequence: TGTGCCAGCAGCTTAGACGGAACAGTTGGGAACACTGAAGCTTTCTTT. V gene TRBV11-3 combines with J gene TRBJ1-1; D gene unclear. CDR1 and CDR2 (germline): SGHNT, YENEEA. The CDR3 sequence is 16 residues long. V shed 0 bases and J shed 1 base, with 12 bases lying between them.